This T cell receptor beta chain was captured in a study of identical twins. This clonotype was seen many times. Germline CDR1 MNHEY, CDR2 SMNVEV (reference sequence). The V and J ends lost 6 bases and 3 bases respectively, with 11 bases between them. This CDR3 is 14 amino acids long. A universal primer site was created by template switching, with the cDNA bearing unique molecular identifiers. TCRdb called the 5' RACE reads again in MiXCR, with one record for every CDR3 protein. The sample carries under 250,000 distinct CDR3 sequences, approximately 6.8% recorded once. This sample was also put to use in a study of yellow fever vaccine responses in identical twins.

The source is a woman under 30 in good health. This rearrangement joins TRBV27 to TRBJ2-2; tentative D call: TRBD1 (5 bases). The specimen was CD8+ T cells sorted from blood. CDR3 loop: CASSKQVDTGELFF. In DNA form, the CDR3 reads TGTGCCAGCAGCAAACAGGTGGACACCGGGGAGCTGTTTTTT.